Following are 13 T cell receptor beta chains from one sample sequenced in a study of CD8+ T cells in alopecia areata. After pooling, cutaneous lymph node cells were sorted with CD4, CD8alpha, NKG2D, NKG2ACE and other markers. The authors extracted RNA and reverse transcribed it into cDNA as the sequencing template. Repertoires were generated with immunoSEQ multiplex PCR, while TCRdb's copy carries only in-frame clones and drops some. The sample shows around 290,000 clones, no singletons; the ten largest hold less than 1.5%. The sequencing input was CD4+ T cells sorted from a lymph node. These receptors all come from a C3H/HeJ mouse with alopecia areata. The mouse strain carries the MHC haplotype H2-k.

As for this clone: The listed genes are named as in mouse. The missing CDR3 end, 4 residues past where the read stops, is filled in from the germline J gene. The J gene is TRBJ2-5, the V gene TRBV13-3, with 8 nucleotides matching TRBD1. Germline assignment: CDR1 NNHDY and CDR2 SYVADS. The CDR3 contains 14 residues. The CDR3 DNA, read in part, is TGTGCCAGCAGTGCCCAGGGGGCGGGAGAC. This codes for CASSAQGAGD. The entire CDR3 protein is CASSAQGAGDTQYF.

A remark on this clone: The gene symbols are mouse symbols. The read halts 4 residues ahead of the CDR3 end, with the missing end drawn from the germline J gene. The V call is TRBV19, the J call TRBJ2-2; D uncertain. Between the trimmed V and J ends, which lost 0 bases and 0 bases, there was a span of 6 bases. This CDR3 region has 15 residues. Germline-derived CDR1 and CDR2 are FNHDT and SITEND (reference sequence). Partial CDR3 DNA: TGTGCCAGCAGTATAGCTCCAGCAAACACCGGG. This codes for CASSIAPANTG. The CDR3 reads in full as CASSIAPANTGQLYF.

This clone was counted a few times. Gene names and germline match the mouse. The read terminates 4 residues before the CDR3 end, so the remaining end is supplied by the germline J gene. The chain is built from TRBV13-3 and TRBJ2-7; D perhaps matches TRBD1 (5 bases). Germline CDR1 NNHDY, CDR2 SYVADS. The CDR3 loop spans 12 amino acids. The CDR3 bases that were read are TGTGCCAGCAGGAAGACAGCATAT. Protein product: CASRKTAY. The CDR3 as a whole reads CASRKTAYEQYF.

This clone was observed a few times. The genes are named according to mouse. The observed sequence ends 4 residues before the CDR3 terminus, with the missing tail filled in from the germline J gene. This rearrangement joins TRBV19 to TRBJ2-7; D call uncertain. Germline V CDR1 and CDR2: FNHDT, SITEND (reference sequence). V was pared by 2 bases and J by 1 base, with 10 bases between. The CDR3 totals 14 residues. Here the CDR3 reads CASSIPHISYEQYF. The sequenced part of the CDR3 DNA is TGTGCCAGCAGTATCCCCCACATATCCTAT.

This clone was found a few times. The genes are named according to mouse. The read ends 4 residues shy of where the CDR3 ends; the end is completed using the germline J gene. The chain couples TRBV13-1 to TRBJ2-5, with D maybe TRBD1 (5 bases). The CDR3 covers 13 residues. With 5 bases removed from V and 2 bases from J, the gap between germline ends came to 9 bases. CDR1 and CDR2 (germline): NSHNY, SYGAGN. The CDR3 DNA, read in part, is TGTGCCAGCAGAAGACAGACCCAAGAC. Translated, it gives CASRRQTQD. The whole CDR3 protein reads CASRRQTQDTQYF.

This clone turned up a few times. Gene labels here are mouse ones. The read terminates 4 residues before the CDR3 end, so the remaining end is supplied by the germline J gene. The identical CDR3 is also encoded by other nucleotide sequences in the sample. The genes are TRBV1 and TRBJ1-1; the D is unclear. Trimming removed 0 bases at V and 0 bases at J, with 5 bases between. CDR3 size: 14 residues. Per the germline V gene, CDR1 is NSQYPW and CDR2 is LRSPGD (reference sequence). CDR3 sequence: CTCSADRSNTEVFF. The part of the CDR3 DNA that was read is TGCACCTGCAGTGCAGACAGGTCAAACACA.

This clone was seen only a few times. These gene names are mouse names. The sequenced fragment ends 4 residues before the CDR3 boundary, so the rest is inferred from the germline J gene. This chain connects TRBV13-1 to TRBJ2-3; 11 bases map to TRBD2. Germline values: CDR1 NSHNY, CDR2 SYGAGN. The CDR3 is 15 residues long. Trimming cost V 5 bases and J 3 bases; bases outside gene matches: 5. CDR3 bases read: TGTGCCAGCAGAACTGGGGGGGCGCAGGCAGAA. Its protein is CASRTGGAQAE. The whole CDR3 sequence reads CASRTGGAQAETLYF.

Of note for this clone: Each gene name is a mouse one. With the read ending 4 residues before the CDR3 end, the germline J gene is used to fill in that end. The chain combines TRBV16 with TRBJ1-1; D is possibly TRBD1 (6 bases). V lost 0 bases to trimming and J lost 0 bases, with 17 bases between them. The CDR3 length is 18 residues. From germline, CDR1 is SGHSA and CDR2 FRNQAP. Incomplete CDR3 DNA: TGTGCAAGCAGCTTAGATACCCTCCCCGGGACAACAAACACA. Its translation is CASSLDTLPGTTNT. The CDR3 in full is CASSLDTLPGTTNTEVFF. Variable domain in full (rest from reference TRBV16 and TRBJ1-1): NAGVIQTPRHKVTGKGQEATLWCEPISGHSAVFWYRQTIVQGLEFLTYFRNQAPIDDSGMPKERFSAQMPNQSHSTLKIQSTQPQDSAVYLCASSLDTLPGTTNTEVFFGKGTRLTVV.

This clone was seen more than once but under ten times. The gene names given are mouse names. The read halts 4 residues ahead of the CDR3 end, with the missing end drawn from the germline J gene. The rearrangement uses TRBV13-3 and TRBJ1-2; D perhaps matches TRBD1 (6 bases). Germline CDR1 is NNHDY and CDR2 is SYVADS. This CDR3 region has 15 residues. With 4 bases removed from V and 1 base from J, the gap between germline ends came to 14 bases. The chain's CDR3 is CASSSPGTRNSDYTF. The part of the CDR3 DNA that was read is TGTGCCAGCAGTTCCCCCGGGACAAGAAACTCC.

Details on this clone: The gene names here belong to mouse. The sequenced fragment ends 3 residues before the CDR3 boundary, so the rest is inferred from the germline J gene. The chain carries TRBV19 and TRBJ1-6, with TRBD1 identical over 7 bases. TRBJ1-6 is assigned to the ORF class and has an uncertain function. The CDR3 sequence is 15 residues long. CDR1 and CDR2 from the germline V gene are FNHDT and SITEND (reference sequence). With V trimmed by 1 base and J by 4 bases, 2 bases remained unmatched. This chain's CDR3 is CASSIMDRYNSPLYF. CDR3 bases read: TGTGCCAGCAGTATAATGGACAGGTATAATTCGCCC.

This clone was detected only a few times. Gene names and germline refer to mouse. The read halts 4 residues ahead of the CDR3 end, with the missing end drawn from the germline J gene. The chain links TRBV5 to TRBJ2-7; 12 bases fit TRBD2. Unmatched junction bases numbered 8, after V lost 2 bases and J lost 0 bases. The CDR3 length is 18 residues. CDR1 LGHNA and CDR2 YNLKQL come from the germline V gene (reference sequence). The DNA read from the CDR3 is TGTGCCAGCAGCCAAACCCCCGGACTGGGGGGGAGCTCCTAT. This translates into CASSQTPGLGGSSY. The CDR3 as a whole reads CASSQTPGLGGSSYEQYF.

This clone showed up just a few times. All gene names here are mouse names. The read finishes 4 residues shy of the CDR3 end, and the germline J gene is used to complete it. The chain is built from TRBV13-1 and TRBJ2-4, with D maybe TRBD1 (6 bases). The CDR3 loop spans 13 amino acids. Germline assignment: CDR1 NSHNY and CDR2 SYGAGN. The covered CDR3 bases are TGTGCCAGCAGTGATGTACAGGGAAAC. Translated: CASSDVQGN. The complete CDR3 reads CASSDVQGNTLYF.

This clone was found a few times. Mouse germline and gene names are used. From the germline J gene comes the end of the CDR3, since the read stops 4 residues before it. The sample has other DNA sequences that encode this CDR3 too. This chain uses TRBV13-1 with TRBJ2-1, with a tentative D call TRBD2 (6 bases). V lost 2 bases to trimming and J lost 6 bases, with 9 bases between them. Germline-derived CDR1 and CDR2 are NSHNY and SYGAGN. CDR3 size: 13 residues. Incomplete CDR3 DNA: TGTGCCAGCAGTGAACCTGGGGTTGCT. Residues: CASSEPGVA. The entire CDR3 protein is CASSEPGVAEQFF.